This T cell receptor beta chain was observed in a study of blood T cell repertoires in COVID-19. CDR3 length: 15 residues. Per germline, CDR1 SGHRS and CDR2 YFSETQ. V trimming: 2 bases; J trimming: 5 bases; junction bases outside the gene matches: 3. Clones were read by immunoSEQ multiplex PCR, and TCRdb kept only the in-frame ones, dropping some. The table has 50,000 to 65,000 clones, 70% to 90% seen once. This chain connects TRBV5-1 to TRBJ1-6; 8 bases fit TRBD1. The sequence came from a man between 65 and 85 years old with acute or convalescent COVID-19. The specimen sequenced was peripheral blood. CDR3 loop: CASSLMTGDNSPLHF. CDR3 coding DNA: TGCGCCAGCAGCTTAATGACAGGGGATAATTCACCCCTCCACTTT.